A single sample gave rise to the 15 T cell receptor beta chains below, sequenced in a study of blood T cell repertoires in COVID-19. Assay used: immunoSEQ multiplex PCR; TCRdb lists only in-frame clones, some missing. The table includes roughly 100,000 clones, roughly nine tenths detected once. Specimen: peripheral blood. These TCRs come from a woman aged 50 to 60 with COVID-19, enrolled during active disease.

The chain has TRBV2 and TRBJ2-5; TRBD2 matches at 13 bases. The germline V gene encodes CDR1 SNHLY and CDR2 FYNNEI. This CDR3 has 15 residues. Germline trimming cut 6 bases from V and 5 bases from J; bases unmatched to any gene: 6. CDR3 sequence (DNA): TGTGCCAGCAGACCTGGGACTAGCGGGGAGGAGACCCAGTACTTC. This codes for CASRPGTSGEETQYF.

V gene TRBV2 combines with J gene TRBJ2-5; tentatively, D is TRBD2 (5 bases). Germline values: CDR1 SNHLY, CDR2 FYNNEI. This CDR3 has 14 residues. Deletions cut 6 bases from V and 5 bases from J, with 16 bases between. The CDR3 sequence: CASRRDLRAETQYF. The CDR3, as DNA: TGTGCCAGCAGACGGGATTTAAGGGCCGAGACCCAGTACTTC.

This chain links TRBV5-4 with TRBJ2-5; no definite D call. Germline CDR1 and CDR2: SGHNT and YYREEE (reference sequence). The germline V and J ends were trimmed by 1 base and 1 base, with 11 bases remaining between them. This CDR3 spans 15 amino acids. The CDR3 DNA sequence: TGTGCCAGCAGCTTGAGTGTGGCGGTCCAAGAGACCCAGTACTTC. Translation: CASSLSVAVQETQYF.

The chain recombines TRBV19 with TRBJ1-1; D uncertain. Germline values: CDR1 LNHDA, CDR2 SQIVND (reference sequence). This CDR3 contains 14 residues. V was pared by 5 bases and J by 3 bases, with 13 bases between. CDR3 sequence reads: CASSPDGQYTEAFF. The CDR3 DNA follows: TGTGCCAGTAGTCCCGATGGGCAGTACACTGAAGCTTTCTTT.

This chain links TRBV18 with TRBJ1-2; unclear D gene. The CDR3 extends over 12 amino acids. From germline, CDR1 is KGHSH and CDR2 LQKENI. Trimming removed 1 base from V and 8 bases from J, with 8 bases in between. The CDR3 coding sequence is TGTGCCAGCTCACCACAGGGAGGCGGCTACACCTTC. It encodes CASSPQGGGYTF.

This clone was detected a few times. This CDR3 is CASSLGTGPLNNSPLHF. CDR3 DNA: TGTGCCAGCAGCTTGGGGACAGGGCCCCTTAATAATTCACCCCTCCACTTT. The genes are TRBV5-4 and TRBJ1-6, with 8 bases identical to TRBD1. Trimming removed 0 bases from V and 5 bases from J; junction bases left unmatched: 7. Germline CDR1 SGHNT, CDR2 YYREEE (reference sequence). This CDR3 comprises 17 residues. Full variable domain (outside the CDR3, taken from reference TRBV5-4 and TRBJ1-6): ETGVTQSPTHLIKTRGQQVTLRCSSQSGHNTVSWYQQALGQGPQFIFQYYREEENGRGNFPPRFSGLQFPNYSSELNVNALELDDSALYLCASSLGTGPLNNSPLHFGNGTRLTVT.

The CDR3 bases are TGCGCCAGCAGCCAAAGCGCGGGGGTCCAGGGGGCTTTCTTT. This codes for CASSQSAGVQGAFF. The chain is built from TRBV4-1 and TRBJ1-1; possibly TRBD1 for D (6 bases). CDR1 is MGHRA and CDR2 is YSYEKL in the germline V gene. The CDR3 contains 14 residues. V was clipped by 2 bases and J by 11 bases, with 18 bases between them.

The chain has TRBV25-1 and TRBJ2-1, with TRBD1 matching 9 bases. The length of the CDR3 is 16 residues. Trimming at V came to 1 base and at J to 7 bases, leaving 8 bases not matched to a gene. CDR1 and CDR2 from the germline V gene are MGHDK and SYGVNS. In DNA, the CDR3 is TGTGCCAGCAGTGAATTAGACGGACAGGGGTGGAATGAGCAGTTCTTC. Amino acids: CASSELDGQGWNEQFF.

The chain is built from TRBV10-1 and TRBJ2-3; 7 bases align to TRBD1. The trim removed 3 bases at V and 0 bases at J, leaving 6 bases unmatched. This CDR3 contains 16 residues. Per germline, CDR1 WNHNN and CDR2 SYGVQD (reference sequence). As DNA, the CDR3 is TGCGCCAGCAGTGACCCCGGGACAGTCAGCACAGATACGCAGTATTTT. Its translation: CASSDPGTVSTDTQYF.

The V gene is TRBV6-5, the J gene TRBJ1-6; D remains ambiguous. Trimming cost V 2 bases and J 7 bases, with 12 bases left between them. The CDR3 totals 15 residues. Germline CDR1 is MNHEY and CDR2 is SVGAGI. This CDR3 reads CASSYVGSSNSPLHF. DNA of the CDR3: TGTGCCAGCAGTTACGTGGGGAGCTCAAATTCACCCCTCCACTTT.

The V and J genes are TRBV5-4 and TRBJ1-1, with D possibly being TRBD1 (6 bases). This CDR3 is 13 amino acids long. The germline V gene encodes CDR1 SGHNT and CDR2 YYREEE (reference sequence). Trimming removed 4 bases at V and 5 bases at J, with 12 bases between. The DNA of the CDR3 is TGTGCCAGCAGCCCCAGGGGAGTTACTGAAGCTTTCTTT. Translation: CASSPRGVTEAFF.

This clone was observed once. The V call is TRBV4-1, the J call TRBJ2-3; 9 positions agree with TRBD1. The CDR3 has 18 residues. Germline trimming cut 0 bases from V and 4 bases from J; bases unmatched to any gene: 11. Germline V gene sequence: CDR1 MGHRA, CDR2 YSYEKL. The DNA of the CDR3 is TGCGCCAGCAGCCAAGAGGGGGGACAGGGTAATAGCGCAGATACGCAGTATTTT. Translated, it gives CASSQEGGQGNSADTQYF.

V usage is TRBV7-9 and J usage is TRBJ1-3, with 7 bases fitting TRBD1. This CDR3 comprises 14 residues. Germline V gene sequence: CDR1 SEHNR, CDR2 FQNEAQ (reference sequence). V gave up 4 bases and J gave up 1 base; unmatched junction bases: 1. The CDR3 DNA is TGTGCCAGCAGCTCGACAGGGTCTGGAAACACCATATATTTT. It codes for CASSSTGSGNTIYF.

The chain couples TRBV4-2 to TRBJ1-5; TRBD1 aligns across 9 bases. The CDR3 consists of 17 residues. Unmatched junction bases numbered 9, after V lost 4 bases and J lost 2 bases. Germline V CDR1 and CDR2: LGHNA, YNFKEQ. For the CDR3, the DNA is TGTGCCAGCAGCCCTTGGACAGGGGAGTCCCGCAATCAGCCCCAGCATTTT. Translation: CASSPWTGESRNQPQHF.

As DNA, the CDR3 is TGCAGTGCTAGTTATAGCGGAGGGGGCTACACTGAAGCTTTCTTT. It encodes CSASYSGGGYTEAFF. The V call is TRBV20-1, the J call TRBJ1-1, with 7 bases aligning to TRBD1. J lost 3 bases, V lost 3 bases, and 10 bases had no gene match. Germline V gene lookup returns CDR1 DFQATT and CDR2 SNEGSKA (reference sequence). This CDR3 has 15 residues.